This TCR beta chain was identified in a study of blood T cell repertoires in COVID-19 (TCRdb year 2020). About the full investigation: The collaborator samples originated in the United States, Italy and Spain and spanned the acute and convalescent phases of COVID-19. The material from the prospective study consisted of cDNA or gDNA derived from T cells, B-cell-depleted T cells, or PBMCs. Subjects who had been exposed to COVID-19, were actively infected with it, or had recovered from it provided the deeply sampled blood TCRbeta repertoires that made up the dataset. The repertoires were released in a freely available public database intended as a resource for research on the immune response to SARS-CoV-2. The samples were drawn from two sources: the first 160 participants of the ongoing ImmuneRACE study, and over 950 subjects contributed by 6 global collaborators. The sample metadata nearly always contained a de-identified subject ID, COVID-19 status, age in years and sex. Where HLA class I and class II types were available, the types were taken from metadata supplied by the sample provider, not from assay-based typing. Results the study describes overall, beyond this receptor: How much clinical and demographic metadata was included differed by source and by participant, and the metadata was provided uncurated.

Trimming removed 3 bases from V and 0 bases from J; the gene matches leave 3 bases unexplained. Per the germline V gene (reference sequence), LNHNV is the CDR1 and YYDKDF is the CDR2. The CDR3 has 16 amino acids, counting the end cysteine and phenylalanine. The kept DNA is CDR3 alone, 48 bases in frame from the first base. TCRbeta CDR3 regions were amplified from genomic DNA by means of the immunoSEQ Assay, a bias-controlled multiplex PCR. Per the original workflow: Nucleated cell counts per sample were estimated from amplification of reference gene primers within the assay. To quantify the absolute abundance of each unique TCRbeta CDR3 rearrangement, sequence reads were collapsed and filtered. For each sample, productive Simpson clonality was calculated by taking the square root of Simpson's diversity index across productive rearrangements. Not all clones reach the TCRdb copy of this immuneACCESS table, which keeps in-frame sequences only. Checked studies attribute under half of the gap to unresolved V genes and leave the rest unexplained. For V, J and clone size, that table is used; D and trimming come from the DNA. The sample has 250,000 to 350,000 clones on record, approximately 84% of them singletons. The ten largest clones add up to about 15% of the sample.

Remarks on this clone: Its recognized antigen is unknown. No much larger clone exists at a distance of one base, and base qualities are not known.

One collaborating source in Seattle enrolled patients while the patients were actively infected and followed the patients over time throughout the course of disease. Whole blood was collected in K2EDTA tubes by collaborating institutions according to the institutions' own protocols. For TCRbeta analysis, collaborators shipped samples in one of three forms: frozen whole blood, isolated PBMCs, or DNA extracted from either of those sample types. The origin of this receptor is a person aged 65 to 79 with COVID-19, enrolled during active disease. Sequencing used peripheral blood. The chain joins TRBV15 to TRBJ2-3, and TRBD1 aligns with 10 junction nucleotides. The bases read TGTGCCACCAGCAGGGGACAGGGGCCGAGCACAGATACGCAGTATTTT. This gives the protein CATSRGQGPSTDTQYF. The entire variable domain, with the stretches around the CDR3 drawn from the reference TRBV15 and TRBJ2-3 proteins, is DAMVIQNPRYQVTQFGKPVTLSCSQTLNHNVMYWYQQKSSQAPKLLFHYYDKDFNNEADTPDNFQSRRPNTSFCFLDIRSPGLGDTAMYLCATSRGQGPSTDTQYFGPGTRLTVL.